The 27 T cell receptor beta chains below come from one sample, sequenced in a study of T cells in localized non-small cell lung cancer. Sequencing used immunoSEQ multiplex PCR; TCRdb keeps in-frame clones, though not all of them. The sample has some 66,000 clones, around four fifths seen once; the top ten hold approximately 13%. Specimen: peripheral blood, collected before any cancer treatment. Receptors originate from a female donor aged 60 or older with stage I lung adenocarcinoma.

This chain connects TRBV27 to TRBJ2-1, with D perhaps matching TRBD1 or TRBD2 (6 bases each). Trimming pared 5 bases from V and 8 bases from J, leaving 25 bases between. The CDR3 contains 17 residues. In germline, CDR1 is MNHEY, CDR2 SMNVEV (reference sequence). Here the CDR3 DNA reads TGTGCCAGCAGTCCGTGGGTCGGGGGCGGAGGGTCGGATGAGCAGTTCTTC. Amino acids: CASSPWVGGGGSDEQFF.

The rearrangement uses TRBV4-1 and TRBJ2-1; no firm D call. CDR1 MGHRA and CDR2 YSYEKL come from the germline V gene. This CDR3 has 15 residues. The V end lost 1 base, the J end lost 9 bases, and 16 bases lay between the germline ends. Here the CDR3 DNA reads TGCGCCAGCAGCCAAGTGAGTTCGGACGCCGGTGAGCAGTTCTTC. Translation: CASSQVSSDAGEQFF.

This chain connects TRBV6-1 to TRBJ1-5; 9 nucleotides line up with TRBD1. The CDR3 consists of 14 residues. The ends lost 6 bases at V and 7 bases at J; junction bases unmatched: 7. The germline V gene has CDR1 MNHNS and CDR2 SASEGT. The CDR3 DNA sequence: TGTGCCAGCAGGGAAACAGGGGGCAGGCAGCCCCAGCATTTT. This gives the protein CASRETGGRQPQHF.

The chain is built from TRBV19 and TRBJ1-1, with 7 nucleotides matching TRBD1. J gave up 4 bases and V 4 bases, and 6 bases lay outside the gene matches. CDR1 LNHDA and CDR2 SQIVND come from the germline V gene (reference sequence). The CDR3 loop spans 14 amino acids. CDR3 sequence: CASSNTKGATEAFF. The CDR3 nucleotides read TGTGCCAGTAGTAATACGAAGGGGGCCACTGAAGCTTTCTTT. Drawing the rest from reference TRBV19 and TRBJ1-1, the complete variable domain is DGGITQSPKYLFRKEGQNVTLSCEQNLNHDAMYWYRQDPGQGLRLIYYSQIVNDFQKGDIAEGYSVSREKKESFPLTVTSAQKNPTAFYLCASSNTKGATEAFFGQGTRLTVV.

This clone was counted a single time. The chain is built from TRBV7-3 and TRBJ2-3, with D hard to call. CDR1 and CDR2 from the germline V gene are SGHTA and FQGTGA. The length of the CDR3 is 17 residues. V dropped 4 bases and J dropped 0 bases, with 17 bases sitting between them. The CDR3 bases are TGTGCCAGCAGCTCACATCCCCGGACGGTTAGCACAGATACGCAGTATTTT. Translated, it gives CASSSHPRTVSTDTQYF.

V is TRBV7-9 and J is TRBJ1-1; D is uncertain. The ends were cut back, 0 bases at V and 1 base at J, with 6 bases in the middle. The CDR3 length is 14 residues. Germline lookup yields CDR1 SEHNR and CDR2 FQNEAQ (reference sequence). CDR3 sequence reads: CASSLALENTEAFF. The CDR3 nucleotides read TGTGCCAGCAGCTTAGCGTTAGAGAACACTGAAGCTTTCTTT.

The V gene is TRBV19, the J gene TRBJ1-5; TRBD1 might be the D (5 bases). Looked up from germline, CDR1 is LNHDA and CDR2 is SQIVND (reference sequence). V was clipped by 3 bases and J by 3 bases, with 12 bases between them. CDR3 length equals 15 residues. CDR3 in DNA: TGTGCCAGTAGTATTGCCGGGGCCGTCAATCAGCCCCAGCATTTT. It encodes CASSIAGAVNQPQHF. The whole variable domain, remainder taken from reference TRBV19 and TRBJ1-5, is DGGITQSPKYLFRKEGQNVTLSCEQNLNHDAMYWYRQDPGQGLRLIYYSQIVNDFQKGDIAEGYSVSREKKESFPLTVTSAQKNPTAFYLCASSIAGAVNQPQHFGDGTRLSIL.

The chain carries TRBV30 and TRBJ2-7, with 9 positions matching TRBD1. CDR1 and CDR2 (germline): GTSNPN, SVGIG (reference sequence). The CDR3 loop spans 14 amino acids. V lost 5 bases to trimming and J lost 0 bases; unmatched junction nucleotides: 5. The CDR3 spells CAWEGQGSSYEQYF. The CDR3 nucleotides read TGTGCCTGGGAGGGACAGGGAAGCTCCTACGAGCAGTACTTC. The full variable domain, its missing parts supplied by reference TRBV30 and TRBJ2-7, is SQTIHQWPATLVQPVGSPLSLECTVEGTSNPNLYWYRQAAGRGLQLLFYSVGIGQISSEVPQNLSASRPQDRQFILSSKKLLLSDSGFYLCAWEGQGSSYEQYFGPGTRLTVT.

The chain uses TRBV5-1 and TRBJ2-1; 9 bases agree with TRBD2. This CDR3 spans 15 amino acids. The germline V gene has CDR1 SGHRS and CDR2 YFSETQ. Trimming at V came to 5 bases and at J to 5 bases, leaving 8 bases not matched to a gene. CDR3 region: CASRTAGGPDNEQFF. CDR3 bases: TGCGCCAGCAGAACCGCGGGAGGGCCGGACAATGAGCAGTTCTTC.

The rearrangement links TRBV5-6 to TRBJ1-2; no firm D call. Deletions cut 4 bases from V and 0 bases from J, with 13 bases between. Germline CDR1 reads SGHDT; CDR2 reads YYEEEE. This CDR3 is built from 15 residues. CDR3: CASSPLSASNYGYTF. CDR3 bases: TGTGCCAGCAGCCCCCTCAGTGCGTCTAACTATGGCTACACCTTC.

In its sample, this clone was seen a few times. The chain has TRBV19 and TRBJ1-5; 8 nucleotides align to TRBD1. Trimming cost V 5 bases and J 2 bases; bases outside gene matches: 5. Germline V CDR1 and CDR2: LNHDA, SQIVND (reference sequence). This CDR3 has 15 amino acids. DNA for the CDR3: TGTGCCAGTAGTCCATGGGGACAGGGCAATCAGCCCCAGCATTTT. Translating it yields CASSPWGQGNQPQHF.

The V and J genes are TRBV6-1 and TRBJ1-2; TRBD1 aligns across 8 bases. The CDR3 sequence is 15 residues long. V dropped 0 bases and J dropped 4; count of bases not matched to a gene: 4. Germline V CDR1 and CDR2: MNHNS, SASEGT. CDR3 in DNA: TGTGCCAGCAGTGAAGCCGGACAGGGTCTCTATGGCTACACCTTC. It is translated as CASSEAGQGLYGYTF.

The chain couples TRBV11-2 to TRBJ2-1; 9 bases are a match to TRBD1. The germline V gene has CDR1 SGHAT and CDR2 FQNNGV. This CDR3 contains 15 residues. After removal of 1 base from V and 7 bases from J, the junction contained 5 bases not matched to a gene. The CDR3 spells CASSLVQGAWNEQFF. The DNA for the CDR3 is TGTGCCAGCAGCTTAGTACAGGGGGCCTGGAATGAGCAGTTCTTC.

The CDR3 loop is CASRTSGTGRSEAFF. The CDR3 coding sequence is TGTGCCAGTAGAACCTCCGGGACAGGGAGGTCTGAAGCTTTCTTT. V and J are TRBV19 and TRBJ1-1, with 9 bases lining up with TRBD1. After removal of 6 bases from V and 6 bases from J, the junction contained 11 bases not matched to a gene. CDR3 size: 15 residues. Germline assignment: CDR1 LNHDA and CDR2 SQIVND (reference sequence).

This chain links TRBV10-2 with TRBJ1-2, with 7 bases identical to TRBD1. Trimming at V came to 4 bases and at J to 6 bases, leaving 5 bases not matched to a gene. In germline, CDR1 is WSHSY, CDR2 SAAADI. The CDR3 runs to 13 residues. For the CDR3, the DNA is TGCGCCAGCAGTGGTGGGACAGATAATGGCTACACCTTC. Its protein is CASSGGTDNGYTF.

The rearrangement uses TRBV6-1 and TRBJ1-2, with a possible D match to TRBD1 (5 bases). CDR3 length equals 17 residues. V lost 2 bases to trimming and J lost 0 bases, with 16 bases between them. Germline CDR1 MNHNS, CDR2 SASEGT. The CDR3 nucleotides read TGTGCCAGCAGTGAACCGTACAGGACACTCCCTAACTATGGCTACACCTTC. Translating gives CASSEPYRTLPNYGYTF.

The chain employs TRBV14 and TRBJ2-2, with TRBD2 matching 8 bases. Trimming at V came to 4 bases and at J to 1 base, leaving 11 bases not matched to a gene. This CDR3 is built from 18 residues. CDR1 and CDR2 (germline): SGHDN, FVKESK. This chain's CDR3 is CASSRRLPGLGNTGELFF. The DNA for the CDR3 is TGTGCCAGCAGCCGCAGACTACCGGGACTAGGGAACACCGGGGAGCTGTTTTTT.

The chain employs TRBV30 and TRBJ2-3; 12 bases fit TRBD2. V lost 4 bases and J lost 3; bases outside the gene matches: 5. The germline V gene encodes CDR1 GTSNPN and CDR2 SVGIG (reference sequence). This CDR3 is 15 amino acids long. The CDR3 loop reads CAWTSGRAQTDTQYF. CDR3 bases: TGTGCCTGGACTAGCGGGAGGGCCCAAACAGATACGCAGTATTTT.

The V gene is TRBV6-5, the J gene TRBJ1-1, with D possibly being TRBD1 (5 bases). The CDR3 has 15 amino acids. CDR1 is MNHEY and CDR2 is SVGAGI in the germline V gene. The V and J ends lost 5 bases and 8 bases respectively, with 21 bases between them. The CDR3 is CASSRGGEGSREAFF. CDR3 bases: TGTGCCAGCAGTAGGGGCGGGGAGGGGAGCCGCGAAGCTTTCTTT.

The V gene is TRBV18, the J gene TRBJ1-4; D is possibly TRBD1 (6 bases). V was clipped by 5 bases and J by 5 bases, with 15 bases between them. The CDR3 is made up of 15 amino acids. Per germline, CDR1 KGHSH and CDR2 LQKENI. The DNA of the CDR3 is TGTGCCAGCTCATCTCGAGACAGGCGGAATGAAAAACTGTTTTTT. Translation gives CASSSRDRRNEKLFF.

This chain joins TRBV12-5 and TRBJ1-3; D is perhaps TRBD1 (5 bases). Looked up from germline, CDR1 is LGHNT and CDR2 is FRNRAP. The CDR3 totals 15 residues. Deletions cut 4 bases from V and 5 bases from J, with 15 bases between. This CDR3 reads CASGSGGDLRNTIYF. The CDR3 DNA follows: TGTGCTAGTGGTTCGGGGGGGGACTTGAGAAACACCATATATTTT. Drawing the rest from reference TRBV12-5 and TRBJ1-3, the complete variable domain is DARVTQTPRHKVTEMGQEVTMRCQPILGHNTVFWYRQTMMQGLELLAYFRNRAPLDDSGMPKDRFSAEMPDATLATLKIQPSEPRDSAVYFCASGSGGDLRNTIYFGEGSWLTVV.

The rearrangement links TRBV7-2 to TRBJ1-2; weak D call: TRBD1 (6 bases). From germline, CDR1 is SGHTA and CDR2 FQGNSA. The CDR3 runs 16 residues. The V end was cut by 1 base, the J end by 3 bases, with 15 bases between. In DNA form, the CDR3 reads TGTGCCAGCAGCTTAGGGCGTGGGGGGCGAGACTATGGCTACACCTTC. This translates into CASSLGRGGRDYGYTF.

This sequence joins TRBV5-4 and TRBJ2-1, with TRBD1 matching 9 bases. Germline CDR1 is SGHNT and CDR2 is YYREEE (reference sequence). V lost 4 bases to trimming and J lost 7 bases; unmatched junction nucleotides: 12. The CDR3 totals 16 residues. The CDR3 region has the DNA TGTGCCAGCAGCCCGGGGTTGGACAGGGGCAATAATGAGCAGTTCTTC. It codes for CASSPGLDRGNNEQFF.

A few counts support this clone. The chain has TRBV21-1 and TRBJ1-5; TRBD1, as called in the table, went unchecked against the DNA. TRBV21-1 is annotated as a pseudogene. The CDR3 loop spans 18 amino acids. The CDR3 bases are TGTGCCAGCAGGGATAGGGGCGAGTTTACCCCTGGGCATCAGCCCCAGCATTTT. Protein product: CASRDRGEFTPGHQPQHF.

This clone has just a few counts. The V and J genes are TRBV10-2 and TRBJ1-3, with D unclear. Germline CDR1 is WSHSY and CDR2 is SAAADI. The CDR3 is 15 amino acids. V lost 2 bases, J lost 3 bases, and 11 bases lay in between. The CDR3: CASSEPTYSGNTIYF. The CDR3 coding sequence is TGCGCCAGCAGTGAGCCAACCTACAGTGGAAACACCATATATTTT.

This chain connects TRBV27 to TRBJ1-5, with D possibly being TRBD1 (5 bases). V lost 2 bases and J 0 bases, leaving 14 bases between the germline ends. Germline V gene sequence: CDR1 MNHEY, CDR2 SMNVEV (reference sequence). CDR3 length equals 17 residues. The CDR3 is CASSLGHRPYSNQPQHF. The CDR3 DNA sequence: TGTGCCAGCAGTTTAGGACATCGCCCTTATAGCAATCAGCCCCAGCATTTT.

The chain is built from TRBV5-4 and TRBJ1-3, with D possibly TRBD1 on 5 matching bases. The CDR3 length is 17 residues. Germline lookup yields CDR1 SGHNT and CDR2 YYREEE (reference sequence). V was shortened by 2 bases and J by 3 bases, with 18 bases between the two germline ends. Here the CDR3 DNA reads TGTGCCAGCAGCTTTGACAGTCCTCTCCGGGATGGAAACACCATATATTTT. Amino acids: CASSFDSPLRDGNTIYF.